Listed here are 5 T cell receptor beta chains from one sample, sequenced in a study of cytomegalovirus exposure and HLA in healthy donors. The PCR contained 60 Vbeta and 13 Jbeta primers. Some clones are missing from TCRdb's copy, which holds only in-frame ones; the method was immunoSEQ multiplex PCR. This sample carries about 150,000 clones, about 68% of them seen once, and the ten largest clones take more than 1.5%. The sequenced material came from PBMCs. All receptors derive from a human donor in good health.

The chain has TRBV15 and TRBJ2-5; 8 bases are a match to TRBD1. Trimming removed 6 bases from V and 1 base from J; junction bases left unmatched: 7. Germline lookup yields CDR1 LNHNV and CDR2 YYDKDF (reference sequence). CDR3 length equals 15 residues. CDR3 protein: CATSSPGQGQETQYF. The CDR3 region has the DNA TGTGCCACCAGTTCCCCCGGACAGGGCCAAGAGACCCAGTACTTC.

CDR3 coding DNA: TGTGCCAGCAGGGAGACAGCAGATACGCAGTATTTT. Residues: CASRETADTQYF. V is TRBV6-1 and J is TRBJ2-3, with D perhaps TRBD1 (5 bases). The CDR3 length is 12 residues. V lost 6 bases and J lost 4, with 8 bases in between. Germline-derived CDR1 and CDR2 are MNHNS and SASEGT.

This clone occurred once. This rearrangement joins TRBV6-6 to TRBJ1-1; D uncertain. The germline V gene encodes CDR1 MNHNY and CDR2 SVGAGI (reference sequence). V lost 2 bases, J lost 1 base, and 5 bases lay in between. The CDR3 spans 13 residues. CDR3: CASSYAGNTEAFF. The DNA for the CDR3 is TGTGCCAGCAGTTACGCCGGGAACACTGAAGCTTTCTTT.

The rearrangement uses TRBV7-9 and TRBJ2-2, with 10 bases matching TRBD1. V was clipped by 2 bases and J by 3 bases; unmatched bases: 6. The CDR3 is 17 residues long. Germline-derived CDR1 and CDR2 are SEHNR and FQNEAQ (reference sequence). CDR3 bases: TGTGCCAGCAGCTTACGATCGGACAGGGGGGACACCGGGGAGCTGTTTTTT. Its protein is CASSLRSDRGDTGELFF. The full variable domain, in which reference TRBV7-9 and TRBJ2-2 provide the parts outside the CDR3, is DTGVSQNPRHKITKRGQNVTFRCDPISEHNRLYWYRQTLGQGPEFLTYFQNEAQLEKSRLLSDRFSAERPKGSFSTLEIQRTEQGDSAMYLCASSLRSDRGDTGELFFGEGSRLTVL.

This clone was seen more than once but under ten times. The V and J genes are TRBV6-1 and TRBJ1-1, with D maybe TRBD1 (5 bases). The germline V gene encodes CDR1 MNHNS and CDR2 SASEGT. The CDR3 extends over 14 amino acids. V was pared by 2 bases and J by 6 bases, with 13 bases between. CDR3 region: CASSEWPAGAEAFF. CDR3 nucleotide sequence: TGTGCCAGCAGTGAATGGCCTGCGGGGGCTGAAGCTTTCTTT.